Shown below are 10 T cell receptor beta chains from a single sample sequenced in a study of blood T cell repertoires in COVID-19. Some clones are missing from TCRdb's copy, which holds only in-frame ones; the method was immunoSEQ multiplex PCR. The data show around 300,000 clones, roughly 86% seen once. Sequenced input: peripheral blood. Every receptor here comes from a woman in her 30s who had recovered from COVID-19.

This rearrangement joins TRBV5-4 to TRBJ2-3; a possible D gene is TRBD1 (5 bases). Germline loops: CDR1 SGHNT, CDR2 YYREEE (reference sequence). CDR3 length: 15 amino acids. V was shortened by 4 bases and J by 1 base, with 13 bases between the two germline ends. The CDR3: CASSPWGTRTDTQYF. The DNA of the CDR3 is TGTGCCAGCAGCCCCTGGGGCACTCGCACAGATACGCAGTATTTT.

The chain uses TRBV19 and TRBJ1-6, with a tentative D call TRBD1 (6 bases). The CDR3 is 15 residues long. Germline V gene lookup returns CDR1 LNHDA and CDR2 SQIVND (reference sequence). Trimming took off 6 bases at V and 5 bases at J, with 14 bases between the two ends. The DNA for the CDR3 is TGTGCCAGTAGATCTCGACAGGCAGATAATTCACCCCTCCACTTT. It encodes CASRSRQADNSPLHF.

The CDR3 DNA reads TGCGCCAGCAGTGAGTTTAGCACAAGCACAGATACGCAGTATTTT. Its translation: CASSEFSTSTDTQYF. This chain joins TRBV10-2 and TRBJ2-3; D remains ambiguous. V was cut by 1 base and J by 0 bases, with 8 bases left in between. The CDR3 is 15 amino acids. Looked up from germline, CDR1 is WSHSY and CDR2 is SAAADI.

This chain connects TRBV5-1 to TRBJ2-7, with D perhaps TRBD1 (5 bases). Germline CDR1 reads SGHRS; CDR2 reads YFSETQ. With 2 bases removed from V and 5 bases from J, the gap between germline ends came to 11 bases. This CDR3 has 13 amino acids. CDR3 nucleotides: TGCGCCAGCAGCTTCGGCAGGGTCAACGAGCAGTACTTC. It codes for CASSFGRVNEQYF.

In DNA, the CDR3 is TGTGCCAGCAGCCCTACAGGGAATCAGCCCCAGCATTTT. It translates to CASSPTGNQPQHF. The chain combines TRBV7-9 with TRBJ1-5, with a possible D match to TRBD1 (6 bases). The CDR3 covers 13 residues. Germline CDR1 is SEHNR and CDR2 is FQNEAQ (reference sequence). Trimming removed 5 bases from V and 4 bases from J, with 9 bases in between.

This chain connects TRBV30 to TRBJ1-1; D is perhaps TRBD1 (5 bases). V shed 4 bases and J shed 4 bases, with 16 bases lying between them. The CDR3 covers 14 residues. The germline CDR1 and CDR2 sequences are GTSNPN and SVGIG (reference sequence). DNA of the CDR3: TGTGCCTGGAACTCGGGACTTCCGAGCACTGAAGCTTTCTTT. It encodes CAWNSGLPSTEAFF.

Only a few counts were recorded for this clone. CDR3 nucleotide sequence: TGTGCCAGCAGCTTAGTCGTCAATGAGCAGTTCTTC. Translated: CASSLVVNEQFF. The chain is built from TRBV7-9 and TRBJ2-1; D gene ambiguous. Germline-derived CDR1 and CDR2 are SEHNR and FQNEAQ (reference sequence). The CDR3 covers 12 residues. Trimming pared 1 base from V and 6 bases from J, leaving 4 bases between.

This clone was picked up one time. As DNA, the CDR3 is TGCAGCGTTGAGTCGGTAGGGGGCGCGCCCTACGAGCAGTACTTC. Encoded protein: CSVESVGGAPYEQYF. The chain has TRBV29-1 and TRBJ2-7; TRBD1 matches 7 bases. The CDR3 totals 15 residues. The trim removed 3 bases at V and 2 bases at J, leaving 10 bases unmatched. Germline CDR1 is SQVTM and CDR2 is ANQGSEA.

V and J are TRBV7-9 and TRBJ2-1, with TRBD1 matching 8 bases. Germline trimming cut 3 bases from V and 7 bases from J; bases unmatched to any gene: 5. Germline CDR1 is SEHNR and CDR2 is FQNEAQ (reference sequence). The CDR3 has 14 amino acids. The CDR3 DNA reads TGTGCCAGCAGCTTCTGGACAGGGCTGAATGAGCAGTTCTTC. Protein product: CASSFWTGLNEQFF.

With respect to this clone: The identical CDR3 is also encoded by other nucleotide sequences in the sample. The chain combines TRBV9 with TRBJ2-2; 10 bases map to TRBD2. Germline V gene lookup returns CDR1 SGDLS and CDR2 YYNGEE. Trimming took 0 bases from V and 5 from J; bases not matched to a gene: 4. The CDR3 spans 16 residues. The DNA for the CDR3 is TGTGCCAGCAGCGTAGCTAGCGGGAGAAGAACCGGGGAGCTGTTTTTT. Translating gives CASSVASGRRTGELFF.